This is a list of T cell receptor beta chains from one sample in a study of blood T cell repertoires in COVID-19. Clones were read by immunoSEQ multiplex PCR, and TCRdb kept only the in-frame ones, dropping some. This table has a few hundred thousand clones, about 83% appearing once. Sequencing was carried out using peripheral blood. These receptors came from a young man who had recovered from COVID-19. Both conserved end residues are part of each CDR3. A D gene is named only where the DNA matches it firmly. Clone sizes are given selectively: once, few, many, or a class where the clone is expanded.

j_call d_call cdr3_length clone_size v_call cdr3_nt cdr3_aa
TRBJ1-5 NA 14 few TRBV6-1 TGTGCCAGCAGTGAACAGGGTAGGGATCAGCCCCAGCATTTT CASSEQGRDQPQHF
TRBJ2-2 TRBD1 15 NA TRBV5-4 TGTGCCAGCAGCCTACCGGGACAGACCACCGGGGAGCTGTTTTTT CASSLPGQTTGELFF
TRBJ1-2 NA 13 NA TRBV27 TGTGCCAGCAGTTTGCAGGGGACCTATGGCTACACCTTC CASSLQGTYGYTF
TRBJ1-1 NA 13 NA TRBV28 TGTGCCAGCAGCTCCTTCGGGAACACTGAAGCTTTCTTT CASSSFGNTEAFF
TRBJ2-1 TRBD2 16 NA TRBV24-1 TGTGCCACCAGTGATCCCGGGACTAGGGGCAAAGGTGAGCAGTTCTTC CATSDPGTRGKGEQFF
TRBJ1-2 NA 13 few TRBV12-3/TRBV12-4 TGTGCCAGCAGTCCCCGCGGGGGCTATGGCTACACCTTC CASSPRGGYGYTF
TRBJ1-5 NA 13 NA TRBV12-3/TRBV12-4 TGTGCCAGCAGTTTAGCGCCCGGCGGGCCCCAGCATTTT CASSLAPGGPQHF
TRBJ1-5 NA 13 NA TRBV27 TGTGCCAGCAGTTCACTTAGCAATCAGCCCCAGCATTTT CASSSLSNQPQHF
TRBJ2-1 NA 15 NA TRBV11-2 TGTGCCAGCAGCTCCTGGGGGGGCCCCTACAATGAGCAGTTCTTC CASSSWGGPYNEQFF
TRBJ2-5 NA 15 once TRBV5-1 TGCGCCAGCAGCTTGGGCCACGGGAACCAAGAGACCCAGTACTTC CASSLGHGNQETQYF
TRBJ1-2 NA 13 NA TRBV29-1 TGCAGCGTTGGAGGAGGGCAGGGCTATGGCTACACCTTC CSVGGGQGYGYTF
TRBJ1-1 NA 13 NA TRBV9 TGTGCCAGCAGCGTAGAAGGGGGGGCTGAAGCTTTCTTT CASSVEGGAEAFF
TRBJ2-6 NA 14 NA TRBV5-1 TGCGCCAGCAGCACCACAGACGGGGCCAACGTCCTGACTTTC CASSTTDGANVLTF
TRBJ2-1 NA 16 NA TRBV25-1 TGTGCCAGCAGTGACACACAGGGCCGGTGGTACAATGAGCAGTTCTTC CASSDTQGRWYNEQFF